The 3 T cell receptor beta chains below were found in one sample sequenced in a study of shared clonotypes between healthy human individuals. Sequencing was performed with immunoSEQ multiplex PCR; in TCRdb, only in-frame clones are kept and a portion is missing. The data hold roughly 1,500,000 clones, with 98% to 99% observed a single time. Material for sequencing was naive CD4+ T cells sorted from blood. Subset: CD45RA+ positively selected. The receptors derive from a man aged 25 to 45 in good health.

About this clone: Additional DNA sequences in this sample encode the identical CDR3. The rearrangement joins TRBV6-1 to TRBJ2-1; unclear D gene. Trimming pared 0 bases from V and 7 bases from J, leaving 1 base between. CDR3 size: 11 residues. Germline V lookup: CDR1 MNHNS, CDR2 SASEGT. Here the CDR3 DNA reads TGTGCCAGCAGTGAAGCGAATGAGCAGTTCTTC. Protein sequence: CASSEANEQFF.

The chain combines TRBV7-9 with TRBJ1-3; TRBD1 is a possible D gene (6 bases). The V gene's germline CDR1 is SEHNR and CDR2 FQNEAQ (reference sequence). The CDR3 loop spans 15 amino acids. V was shortened by 3 bases and J by 0 bases, with 9 bases between the two germline ends. This CDR3 is CASSFGQLSGNTIYF. CDR3 sequence (DNA): TGTGCCAGCAGCTTCGGACAGCTCTCTGGAAACACCATATATTTT.

This rearrangement joins TRBV5-4 to TRBJ2-1; no reliable D call. CDR1 is SGHNT and CDR2 is YYREEE in the germline V gene (reference sequence). The CDR3 runs 12 residues. V lost 7 bases to trimming and J lost 6 bases, with 11 bases between them. CDR3 nucleotides: TGTGCCAGCGAAACCTTCGGCAATGAGCAGTTCTTC. The encoded protein is CASETFGNEQFF.